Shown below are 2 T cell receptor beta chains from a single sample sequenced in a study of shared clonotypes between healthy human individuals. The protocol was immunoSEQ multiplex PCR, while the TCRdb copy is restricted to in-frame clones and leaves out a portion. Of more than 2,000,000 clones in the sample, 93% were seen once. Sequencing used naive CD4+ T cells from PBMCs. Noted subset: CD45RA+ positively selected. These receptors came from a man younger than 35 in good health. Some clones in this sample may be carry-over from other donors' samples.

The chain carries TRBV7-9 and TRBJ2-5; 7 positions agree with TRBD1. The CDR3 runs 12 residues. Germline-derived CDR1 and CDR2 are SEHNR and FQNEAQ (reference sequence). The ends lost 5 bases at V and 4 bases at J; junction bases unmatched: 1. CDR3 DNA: TGTGCCAGCAGCACAGGGGCAGAGACCCAGTACTTC. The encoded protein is CASSTGAETQYF. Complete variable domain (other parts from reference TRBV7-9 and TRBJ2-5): DTGVSQNPRHKITKRGQNVTFRCDPISEHNRLYWYRQTLGQGPEFLTYFQNEAQLEKSRLLSDRFSAERPKGSFSTLEIQRTEQGDSAMYLCASSTGAETQYFGPGTRLLVL.

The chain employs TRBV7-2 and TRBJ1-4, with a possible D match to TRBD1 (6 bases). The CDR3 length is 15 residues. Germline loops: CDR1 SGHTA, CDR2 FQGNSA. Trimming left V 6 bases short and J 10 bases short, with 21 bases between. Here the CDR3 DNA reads TGTGCCAGCAGTTCTGGACAGTCAAGTCGAGGAAAACTGTTTTTT. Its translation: CASSSGQSSRGKLFF. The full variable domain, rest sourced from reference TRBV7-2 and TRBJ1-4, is GAGVSQSPSNKVTEKGKDVELRCDPISGHTALYWYRQSLGQGLEFLIYFQGNSAPDKSGLPSDRFSAERTGGSVSTLTIQRTQQEDSAVYLCASSSGQSSRGKLFFGSGTQLSVL.